These 24 T cell receptor beta chains were sequenced from one sample in a study of breast tumors, draining lymph nodes, adjacent tissues. The lymph nodes were axillary draining lymph nodes from breast cancer patients. TCRdb recomputed calls from the multiplex PCR reads with MiXCR, one row per CDR3 protein. This sample has around 130,000 distinct CDR3 sequences, with 15% to 20% found just once. Material: axillary lymph node tissue. The receptors were gathered from a female donor with breast cancer. Some clones in this sample may be carry-over from other donors' samples.

This clonotype showed up many times. This chain connects TRBV9 to TRBJ2-5; 7 positions match TRBD1. This CDR3 region has 15 residues. Trimming took 3 bases from V and 2 from J; bases not matched to a gene: 7. Germline values: CDR1 SGDLS, CDR2 YYNGEE. CDR3 bases: TGTGCCAGCAGCGGACAGGGAGCGATGCAAGAGACCCAGTACTTC. Its protein product is CASSGQGAMQETQYF. The whole variable domain, filled in from reference TRBV9 and TRBJ2-5, reads DSGVTQTPKHLITATGQRVTLRCSPRSGDLSVYWYQQSLDQGLQFLIQYYNGEERAKGNILERFSAQQFPDLHSELNLSSLELGDSALYFCASSGQGAMQETQYFGPGTRLLVL.

This clonotype was detected many times. This CDR3 is CATSDRDRGVHGYTF. Written as DNA, the CDR3 is TGTGCCACCAGTGATCGGGACAGGGGGGTTCATGGCTACACCTTC. The J gene is TRBJ1-2, the V gene TRBV24-1, with TRBD1 matching 11 bases. The CDR3 loop spans 15 amino acids. CDR1 and CDR2 (germline): KGHDR, SFDVKD. V dropped 3 bases and J dropped 6; count of bases not matched to a gene: 5.

There are many counts of this clonotype. The chain recombines TRBV4-2 with TRBJ2-5, with 11 bases that match TRBD2. The germline gives CDR1 LGHNA, CDR2 YNFKEQ. V lost 1 base and J lost 4; bases outside the gene matches: 8. The CDR3 totals 17 residues. The chain's CDR3 is CASSQGLAGGRRETQYF. CDR3 DNA: TGTGCCAGCAGCCAAGGGCTAGCGGGGGGACGGCGAGAGACCCAGTACTTC.

This clonotype has just a few counts. The chain combines TRBV20-1 with TRBJ2-6, with 15 bases identical to TRBD2. CDR3 length equals 17 residues. Germline trimming cut 3 bases from V and 2 bases from J; bases unmatched to any gene: 2. Germline values: CDR1 DFQATT, CDR2 SNEGSKA (reference sequence). This CDR3 is CSASGLAGGPGANVLTF. CDR3 bases: TGCAGTGCTAGTGGACTAGCGGGAGGGCCTGGGGCCAACGTCCTGACTTTC.

There are a few counts of this clonotype. Possible read error: a much larger clone is one base away. The chain has TRBV7-9 and TRBJ2-7, with 16 bases identical to TRBD2. The V gene's germline CDR1 is SEHNR and CDR2 FQNEAQ (reference sequence). CDR3 length: 17 residues. This CDR3 is CARSLAISGTSGRAQYF. The CDR3 region has the DNA TGTGCCCGCAGCTTAGCCATTTCCGGGACTAGCGGGAGGGCCCAGTACTTC.

The V call is TRBV6-4, the J call TRBJ2-1, with D possibly TRBD2 on 5 matching bases. V shed 5 bases and J shed 9 bases, with 14 bases lying between them. The germline gives CDR1 MRHNA, CDR2 SNTAGT. The CDR3 extends over 13 amino acids. The CDR3 loop is CASSNEGRGEQFF. The CDR3 bases are TGTGCCAGCAGTAACGAAGGACGGGGTGAGCAGTTCTTC.

This clonotype was seen ten or more times. The CDR3, as DNA: TGTGCCAGCAACAAAGCGGGAGGGGACGAGCAGTACTTC. The encoded protein is CASNKAGGDEQYF. This chain joins TRBV7-9 and TRBJ2-7; 10 bases line up with TRBD2. CDR3 length: 13 residues. CDR1 is SEHNR and CDR2 is FQNEAQ in the germline V gene (reference sequence). The junction had 5 bases not matched to a gene; V was cut back by 7 bases and J by 5 bases.

This clonotype was counted many times. This chain links TRBV3-1 with TRBJ1-4, with D unresolved. Trimming removed 4 bases at V and 7 bases at J, with 16 bases between. In germline, CDR1 is LGHDT, CDR2 YNNKEL (reference sequence). The CDR3 extends over 15 amino acids. For the CDR3, the DNA is TGTGCCAGCAGCCCTCCTGCGGGGTTAGGTGAAAAACTGTTTTTT. Amino acid sequence: CASSPPAGLGEKLFF.

Comment on this clonotype: A much larger clone lies a single base off, so this may be a read error. CDR3 residues: CVSSLVGGFQHF. CDR3 nucleotides: TGTGTCAGCAGCTTGGTGGGGGGTTTCCAGCATTTT. The chain couples TRBV5-6 to TRBJ1-5; possibly TRBD1 for D (5 bases). Germline CDR1 is SGHDT and CDR2 is YYEEEE. The CDR3 loop spans 12 amino acids.

This clonotype appeared many times. The J gene is TRBJ2-3, the V gene TRBV15; tentatively, D is TRBD2 (5 bases). This CDR3 has 16 amino acids. Trimming took off 0 bases at V and 3 bases at J, with 13 bases between the two ends. Germline V gene sequence: CDR1 LNHNV, CDR2 YYDKDF (reference sequence). The DNA of the CDR3 is TGTGCCACCAGCAGAGATGGGCGGGCCGCTACAGATACGCAGTATTTT. This sequence encodes CATSRDGRAATDTQYF.

This clonotype has a handful of counts. CDR3 coding DNA: TGTGCCAGCACTACTACCTACGAGCAGTACTTC. Its translation is CASTTTYEQYF. The chain carries TRBV28 and TRBJ2-7; D remains ambiguous. CDR1 and CDR2 from the germline V gene are MDHEN and SYDVKM. The CDR3 is 11 amino acids. Trimming left V 7 bases short and J 2 bases short, with 6 bases between.

With respect to this clonotype: Being one base from a much bigger clone, this may be a read error. J is TRBJ1-4 and V is TRBV6-5; the match to TRBD1 covers 9 bases. The CDR3 contains 18 residues. Germline assignment: CDR1 MNHEY and CDR2 SVGAGI. As DNA, the CDR3 is TGTGCCAGCAGTTACCAGGGAACAGGGGGCTCAACTAATGGAAAACTGTTTTTT. The encoded protein is CASSYQGTGGSTNGKLFF.

Concerning this clonotype: A much more abundant neighbour one base away suggests this may be a read error. The rearrangement uses TRBV24-1 and TRBJ2-3, with 8 nucleotides matching TRBD2. CDR3 length: 18 amino acids. J gave up 2 bases and V 12 bases, and 21 bases lay outside the gene matches. CDR1 and CDR2 (germline): KGHDR, SFDVKD. CDR3 residues: CAATREPFSGGITDTQYF. Here the CDR3 DNA reads TGTGCCGCCACCCGCGAACCGTTCTCGGGAGGGATCACAGATACGCAGTATTTT.

This clonotype was seen ten or more times. The chain uses TRBV5-1 and TRBJ1-2, with D tentatively TRBD1 (6 bases). The CDR3 extends over 14 amino acids. The germline V gene has CDR1 SGHRS and CDR2 YFSETQ. V dropped 0 bases and J dropped 3 bases, with 9 bases sitting between them. The CDR3 bases are TGCGCCAGCAGCTTGGCCCCAGGGGACTATGGCTACACCTTC. Translating it yields CASSLAPGDYGYTF.

This clonotype has ten or more counts. The chain uses TRBV27 and TRBJ1-4; perhaps TRBD1 as D (5 bases). CDR1 is MNHEY and CDR2 is SMNVEV in the germline V gene (reference sequence). Trimming pared 6 bases from V and 7 bases from J, leaving 12 bases between. This CDR3 contains 13 residues. The CDR3 DNA sequence: TGTGCCAGCAGGCCCGCAGGGATTGAAAAACTGTTTTTT. Residues: CASRPAGIEKLFF.

V usage is TRBV18 and J usage is TRBJ2-3; 8 nucleotides align to TRBD2. The ends lost 6 bases at V and 4 bases at J; junction bases unmatched: 6. The CDR3 is 14 residues long. Germline V gene lookup returns CDR1 KGHSH and CDR2 LQKENI. The CDR3 spells CASSPSGGADTQYF. The CDR3 coding sequence is TGTGCCAGCTCCCCGAGCGGGGGCGCAGATACGCAGTATTTT.

This clonotype was recorded many times. This chain joins TRBV9 and TRBJ2-7, with D hard to call. V gave up 1 base and J gave up 5 bases, with 10 bases separating them. Germline V gene lookup returns CDR1 SGDLS and CDR2 YYNGEE. CDR3 length equals 13 residues. The CDR3 sequence: CASSVSTLDEQYF. CDR3 nucleotide sequence: TGTGCCAGCAGCGTATCGACTCTCGACGAGCAGTACTTC.

This clonotype was found many times. The J gene is TRBJ2-2, the V gene TRBV5-5, with D unresolved. The CDR3 consists of 12 residues. V gave up 2 bases and J gave up 7 bases, with 6 bases separating them. Germline V lookup: CDR1 SGHKS, CDR2 YYEKEE (reference sequence). The DNA of the CDR3 is TGTGCCAGCAGCTTACGGAGCGGGGAGCTGTTTTTT. This translates into CASSLRSGELFF.

As for this clonotype: A read error may be the cause here, since a much bigger clone is one base away. The chain couples TRBV30 to TRBJ1-2, with D uncertain. CDR3 size: 13 residues. CDR1 is GTSNPN and CDR2 is SVGIG in the germline V gene (reference sequence). The CDR3 protein is CAWSQQSYSGCTF. DNA of the CDR3: TGTGCCTGGAGTCAACAGAGTTACTCCGGCTGCACCTTC.

This clonotype was seen repeatedly, ten times or more. The chain joins TRBV4-2 to TRBJ1-6; 8 bases agree with TRBD1. Trimming cost V 1 base and J 9 bases; bases outside gene matches: 8. The CDR3 consists of 16 residues. Germline CDR1 LGHNA, CDR2 YNFKEQ. CDR3 protein: CASSQARTGQFSPLHF. DNA of the CDR3: TGTGCCAGCAGCCAAGCCCGGACAGGGCAGTTTTCACCCCTCCACTTT.

This clonotype has at least ten counts. J is TRBJ1-4 and V is TRBV2; D might be TRBD1 (5 bases). Germline V gives CDR1 SNHLY, CDR2 FYNNEI. Trimming cost V 8 bases and J 5 bases, with 15 bases left between them. The CDR3 is 14 residues long. CDR3 DNA: TGTGCCAGCCGGGAGACCTGGGGGAATGAAAAACTGTTTTTT. It is translated as CASRETWGNEKLFF.

Of note for this clonotype: A much larger clone differs from this one at a single base, so this may be a read error. The chain is built from TRBV27 and TRBJ2-1; 9 nucleotides agree with TRBD2. This CDR3 has 15 amino acids. Germline lookup yields CDR1 MNHEY and CDR2 SMNVEV (reference sequence). V gave up 7 bases and J gave up 7 bases; unmatched junction bases: 11. Here the CDR3 reads CASTPLGTSRNEQFF. CDR3 in DNA: TGTGCCAGCACCCCTTTGGGGACTAGCCGGAATGAGCAGTTCTTC.

About this clonotype itself: A read error may be the cause here, since a much bigger clone is one base away. The chain employs TRBV9 and TRBJ2-2; 11 bases map to TRBD1. Germline assignment: CDR1 SGDLS and CDR2 YYNGEE. This CDR3 contains 16 residues. The CDR3 sequence: CASSPRDRGWTGGLFF. CDR3 DNA: TGTGCCAGCAGCCCCCGGGACAGGGGGTGGACCGGGGGGCTGTTTTTT. Full variable domain (rest looked up from reference TRBV9 and TRBJ2-2): DSGVTQTPKHLITATGQRVTLRCSPRSGDLSVYWYQQSLDQGLQFLIQYYNGEERAKGNILERFSAQQFPDLHSELNLSSLELGDSALYFCASSPRDRGWTGGLFFGEGSRLTVL.

This clonotype occurred many times. This chain links TRBV6-6 with TRBJ2-5; the D is unclear. Deletions cut 0 bases from V and 4 bases from J, with 6 bases between. Germline V gene data show CDR1 as MNHNY and CDR2 as SVGAGI (reference sequence). The CDR3 runs 13 residues. The CDR3 DNA reads as TGTGCCAGCAGTTACTCGTTTGGAGAGACCCAGTACTTC. It is translated as CASSYSFGETQYF.